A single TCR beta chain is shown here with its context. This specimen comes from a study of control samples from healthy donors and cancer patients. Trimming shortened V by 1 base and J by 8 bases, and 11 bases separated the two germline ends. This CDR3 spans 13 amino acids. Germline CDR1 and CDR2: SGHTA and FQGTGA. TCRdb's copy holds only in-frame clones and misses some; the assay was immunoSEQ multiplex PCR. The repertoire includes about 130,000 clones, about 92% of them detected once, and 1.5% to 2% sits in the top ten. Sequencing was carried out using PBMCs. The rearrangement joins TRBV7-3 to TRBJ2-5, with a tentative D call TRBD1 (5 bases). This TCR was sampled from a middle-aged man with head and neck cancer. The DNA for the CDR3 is TGTGCCAGCAGCTTAAGCCAGGGAAAAACCCAGTACTTC. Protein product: CASSLSQGKTQYF.